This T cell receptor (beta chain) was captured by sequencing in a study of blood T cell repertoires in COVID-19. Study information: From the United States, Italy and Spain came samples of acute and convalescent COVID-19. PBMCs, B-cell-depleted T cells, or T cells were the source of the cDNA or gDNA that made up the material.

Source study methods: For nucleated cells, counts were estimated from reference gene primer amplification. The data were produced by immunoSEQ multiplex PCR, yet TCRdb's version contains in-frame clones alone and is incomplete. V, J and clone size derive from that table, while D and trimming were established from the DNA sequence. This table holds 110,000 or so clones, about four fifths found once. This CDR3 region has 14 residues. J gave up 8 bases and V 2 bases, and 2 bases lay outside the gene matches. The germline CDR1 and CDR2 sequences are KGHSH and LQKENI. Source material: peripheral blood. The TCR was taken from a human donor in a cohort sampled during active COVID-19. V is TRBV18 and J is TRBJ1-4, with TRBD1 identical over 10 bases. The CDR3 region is CASSPGTGEEKLFF. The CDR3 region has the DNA TGTGCCAGCTCACCAGGGACAGGGGAAGAAAAACTGTTTTTT.